The rows below give T cell receptor beta chains drawn from one sample of a study of T cell changes during pregnancy in multiple sclerosis. The table came from immunoSEQ multiplex PCR; TCRdb's copy has only in-frame clones and leaves some out. The profile shows 30,000 to 35,000 clones, roughly 90% of them singletons. The specimen comprised CD4+ T cells from peripheral blood mononuclear cells, sampled in the second trimester of pregnancy. These receptors came from a female donor in good health, enrolled as a control in a pregnancy study. CDR3s include the opening cysteine and the closing phenylalanine or tryptophan. The order of the fields is D gene, V gene, clone size, J gene, CDR3 DNA, CDR3 protein. The D gene is left open where the match is weak. Size is stated for part of the rows, as once, few or many counts, or as a class when the clone is expanded.

TRBD1	TRBV14	few	TRBJ1-6	TGTGCCAGCAGCCAGAGGACAGGGGGCTCTTCACCCCTCCACTTT	CASSQRTGGSSPLHF
TRBD2	TRBV23-1	NA	TRBJ2-7	TGCGCCAGCAGTCTACCCAGACTAGCAAACTACGAGCAGTACTTC	CASSLPRLANYEQYF
TRBD2	TRBV5-1	few	TRBJ2-1	TGCGCCAGCAGCTTGGCCTCCCGGGGGGGCTCCTACAATGAGCAGTTCTTC	CASSLASRGGSYNEQFF
NA	TRBV9	NA	TRBJ2-7	TGTGCCAGCAGCGTAGGGCACGACGAGCAGTACTTC	CASSVGHDEQYF
NA	TRBV10-3	NA	TRBJ1-1	TGTGCCATCAGCCGACAGAACACTGAAGCTTTCTTT	CAISRQNTEAFF
NA	TRBV30	NA	TRBJ1-5	TGTGCCTGGAGTATGGGCCATTATAGCAATCAGCCCCAGCATTTT	CAWSMGHYSNQPQHF
NA	TRBV9	NA	TRBJ2-1	TGTGCCAGCAGCCCCCGCCCTGGGCATGAGCAGTTCTTC	CASSPRPGHEQFF
NA	TRBV5-5	NA	TRBJ1-1	TGTGCCAGCAGCTTGGGATTCGTACAGAACACTGAAGCTTTCTTT	CASSLGFVQNTEAFF
TRBD2	TRBV6-5	NA	TRBJ2-1	TGTGCCAGCAGTTACCGAATAGCGGGAGGGTACAATGAGCAGTTCTTC	CASSYRIAGGYNEQFF
NA	TRBV5-6	NA	TRBJ2-7	TGTGCCAGCAGCCTCCGCTCTACCCCCCACGAGCAGTACTTC	CASSLRSTPHEQYF
TRBD2	TRBV14	once	TRBJ2-1	TGTGCCAGCAGCCTGGGACTAGCGGTCTACAATGAGCAGTTCTTC	CASSLGLAVYNEQFF
NA	TRBV19	once	TRBJ1-4	TGTGCCAGTAGTATAGATACGGGCGGAGGTGAAAAACTGTTTTTT	CASSIDTGGGEKLFF
TRBD1	TRBV27	NA	TRBJ2-3	TGTGCCAGCACCCCCGCCGGGACAGGGCCAGATACGCAGTATTTT	CASTPAGTGPDTQYF
NA	TRBV6-1	NA	TRBJ2-1	TGTGCCAGCAGTGAAGCGGACAACTCCTACAATGAGCAGTTCTTC	CASSEADNSYNEQFF
TRBD1	TRBV30	once	TRBJ1-2	TGTGCCTGGAGCCCGAGACAGGGGGGTCGGTATGGCTACACCTTC	CAWSPRQGGRYGYTF
TRBD1	TRBV9	NA	TRBJ1-1	TGTGCCAGCAGCCCAAGACAGGGTCGTGAAGCTTTCTTT	CASSPRQGREAFF
NA	TRBV19	NA	TRBJ1-2	TGTGCCAGTTCGGGACAACCGGGACAACCCGTATACACCTTC	CASSGQPGQPVYTF
NA	TRBV7-2	NA	TRBJ1-2	TGTGCCAGCAGCTTCACGCAGAATACAGGGTCTGGCTACACCTTC	CASSFTQNTGSGYTF
NA	TRBV5-4	NA	TRBJ2-5	TGTGCCAGCAGCATTCCCCGGGAAAAAGAGACCCAGTACTTC	CASSIPREKETQYF
NA	TRBV20-1	NA	TRBJ1-2	TGCAGTGGCTCGGGAGACTATGGCTACACCTTC	CSGSGDYGYTF
TRBD1	TRBV7-2	NA	TRBJ1-1	TGTGCCAGCAGCATGACAGGGGCCATGAACACTGAAGCTTTCTTT	CASSMTGAMNTEAFF
NA	TRBV10-2	NA	TRBJ1-4	TGCGCCAGCAGATCCTACAGGGATCCTAATGAAAAACTGTTTTTT	CASRSYRDPNEKLFF
TRBD1	TRBV10-3	NA	TRBJ1-1	TGTGCCATAGACAGGGGACAGGGGAACACTGAAGCTTTCTTT	CAIDRGQGNTEAFF
TRBD1	TRBV30	NA	TRBJ2-7	TGTGCCTGGAGTGTTGGGACAGGGATCTACGAGCAGTACTTC	CAWSVGTGIYEQYF
TRBD1	TRBV2	NA	TRBJ1-5	TGTGCCAGCAGAGTTGACAGGGCTTCAAACCAGCCCCAGCATTTT	CASRVDRASNQPQHF
TRBD1	TRBV10-3	NA	TRBJ2-6	TGTGCCATCAGTGAGGGACAGGGGTTTGGGGCCAACGTCCTGACTTTC	CAISEGQGFGANVLTF
NA	TRBV5-1	NA	TRBJ2-3	TGCGCCAGCAGCTTCACAGGGCGGGCAGATACGCAGTATTTT	CASSFTGRADTQYF
TRBD2	TRBV6-5	NA	TRBJ2-3	TGTGCCAGCAGTTACTCTAGCGGGAGGGCGAGGGATACGCAGTATTTT	CASSYSSGRARDTQYF
NA	TRBV12-5	NA	TRBJ2-3	TGTGCTAGTGGTTTAGGGGTTCATACAGATACGCAGTATTTT	CASGLGVHTDTQYF
NA	TRBV6-5	NA	TRBJ2-1	TGTGCCAGCAGTTACCGGGGGTTATCCTACAATGAGCAGTTCTTC	CASSYRGLSYNEQFF
NA	TRBV6-5	NA	TRBJ2-1	TGTGCCAGCAGTCGCCCCCGGGTCTCTCTAAATGAGCAGTTCTTC	CASSRPRVSLNEQFF
TRBD1	TRBV27	NA	TRBJ1-5	TGTGCCAGCAGTCTCAGACAGGGAACGCAGCCCCAGCATTTT	CASSLRQGTQPQHF
NA	TRBV30	NA	TRBJ1-1	TGTGCCTGGAGCCGGGGCAGGGGTGGCCCTGAAGCTTTCTTT	CAWSRGRGGPEAFF
TRBD2	TRBV2	NA	TRBJ2-1	TGTGCCAGCAGCGGAGGACTAGCGGGAGAAAATGAGCAGTTCTTC	CASSGGLAGENEQFF
NA	TRBV19	NA	TRBJ2-3	TGTGCCAGTAGTAAAATACAGGGTACTAGCACAGATACGCAGTATTTT	CASSKIQGTSTDTQYF
TRBD1	TRBV5-1	NA	TRBJ2-2	TGCGCCAGCAGCACCGGGACAGGGTACACCGGGGAGCTGTTTTTT	CASSTGTGYTGELFF
TRBD1	TRBV15	NA	TRBJ2-7	TGTGCCACCAGCAGAGACACTGCGGGGACAGGTCGAGACGAGCAGTACTTC	CATSRDTAGTGRDEQYF
TRBD2	TRBV7-9	NA	TRBJ2-2	TGTGCCAGCAGCCCACTCCCGACTAGCGGGAGGGCCGGTGGGGAGCTGTTTTTT	CASSPLPTSGRAGGELFF
NA	TRBV11-3	NA	TRBJ2-2	TGTGCCAGCAGCTTAGCCGCGAACACCGGGGAGCTGTTTTTT	CASSLAANTGELFF